Listed here are 12 T cell receptor beta chains from one sample, sequenced in a study of blood T cells in healthy people across ages. Next came a second PCR, run for about 7 to 12 cycles, which used a sample-barcoded 5' primer along with a J-beta primer mix. Via MiXCR, TCRdb re-called the 5' RACE reads, giving one row per CDR3 protein. The sample holds around 800,000 distinct CDR3 sequences; about 46% are singletons and the top ten take roughly 18%. The sample was blood. The receptors here all came from a man older than 75 in good health.

This clonotype has just a few counts. The chain has TRBV7-2 and TRBJ2-3; TRBD1 agrees at 9 bases. Trimming at V came to 1 base and at J to 0 bases, leaving 8 bases not matched to a gene. CDR3 size: 18 residues. CDR1 is SGHTA, CDR2 FQGNSA, per germline. The CDR3 reads CASSLGTGQGFSTDTQYF. CDR3 coding DNA: TGTGCCAGCAGCTTAGGAACCGGACAGGGGTTTAGCACAGATACGCAGTATTTT.

The chain carries TRBV27 and TRBJ1-6; 10 bases map to TRBD1. Germline V gene data show CDR1 as MNHEY and CDR2 as SMNVEV (reference sequence). The CDR3 consists of 16 residues. J was trimmed by 7 bases and V by 5 bases; bases with no gene match: 8. The CDR3 region has the DNA TGTGCCAGCAGTCAACGACAGGGGGCCTTAAATTCACCCCTCCACTTT. Residues: CASSQRQGALNSPLHF.

V usage is TRBV7-2 and J usage is TRBJ1-2; TRBD1 aligns across 7 bases. Germline loops: CDR1 SGHTA, CDR2 FQGNSA. The CDR3 covers 14 residues. V lost 3 bases, J lost 6 bases, and 7 bases stayed unmatched. The CDR3 reads CASSLGFTGDGYTF. The CDR3 DNA reads as TGTGCCAGCAGCTTGGGATTTACAGGGGATGGCTACACCTTC.

The CDR3 is CASSLREVEQYF. The CDR3 DNA is TGTGCCAGCAGCCTACGGGAGGTCGAGCAGTACTTC. The V call is TRBV5-4, the J call TRBJ2-7; 7 bases agree with TRBD2. The germline V gene encodes CDR1 SGHNT and CDR2 YYREEE (reference sequence). V was pared by 4 bases and J by 6 bases, with 4 bases of the junction left unmatched. The length of the CDR3 is 12 residues.

The rearrangement uses TRBV6-2 or TRBV6-3 and TRBJ2-5; maybe TRBD1 (5 bases). Deletions cut 2 bases from V and 5 bases from J, with 15 bases between. Looked up from germline, CDR1 is MNHEY and CDR2 is SVGEGT. There are 15 residues in the CDR3. DNA for the CDR3: TGTGCCAGCAGTTACAAATTCAGGGTAGGGGAGACCCAGTACTTC. Its protein is CASSYKFRVGETQYF.

This clonotype has a handful of counts. This sequence joins TRBV20-1 and TRBJ2-1; 15 nucleotides agree with TRBD2. V lost 5 bases and J lost 5; bases outside the gene matches: 7. Germline V lookup: CDR1 DFQATT, CDR2 SNEGSKA (reference sequence). This CDR3 comprises 16 residues. The CDR3 coding sequence is TGCAGTGCTCACCCGGGACTAGCGGGGGGAAACAATGAGCAGTTCTTC. Amino acid sequence: CSAHPGLAGGNNEQFF.

As for this clonotype: This may be a read error, as it is one base from a much larger clone. This rearrangement joins TRBV29-1 to TRBJ2-7; TRBD2 matches at 11 bases. Germline loops: CDR1 SQVTM, CDR2 ANQGSEA. This CDR3 region has 14 residues. J was trimmed by 12 bases and V by 2 bases; bases with no gene match: 12. The CDR3 nucleotides are TGCAGCGTTGAAATAGCGGGAGGGCAAGAGACCCTGTACTTC. Amino acid sequence: CSVEIAGGQETLYF.

The V call is TRBV5-5, the J call TRBJ2-7, with D possibly matching TRBD1 (6 bases). The CDR3 is 14 residues long. Germline assignment: CDR1 SGHKS and CDR2 YYEKEE (reference sequence). V gave up 2 bases and J gave up 6 bases, with 15 bases separating them. The CDR3 bases are TGTGCCAGCAGCTTACCCTCAGGGGCTGGCGAGCAGTACTTC. It yields the protein CASSLPSGAGEQYF. The entire variable domain, with the rest obtained from reference TRBV5-5 and TRBJ2-7, is as follows: DAGVTQSPTHLIKTRGQQVTLRCSPISGHKSVSWYQQVLGQGPQFIFQYYEKEERGRGNFPDRFSARQFPNYSSELNVNALLLGDSALYLCASSLPSGAGEQYFGPGTRLTVT.

The chain combines TRBV27 with TRBJ2-5; no reliable D call. Germline V gene lookup returns CDR1 MNHEY and CDR2 SMNVEV (reference sequence). There are 14 residues in the CDR3. V lost 2 bases, J lost 5 bases, and 12 bases lay in between. The CDR3 is CASSLNPYMETQYF. In DNA, the CDR3 is TGTGCCAGCAGTTTAAATCCGTATATGGAGACCCAGTACTTC.

The chain uses TRBV5-5 and TRBJ2-1; D is unresolved. Germline V gene lookup returns CDR1 SGHKS and CDR2 YYEKEE (reference sequence). This CDR3 has 13 residues. V was clipped by 0 bases and J by 4 bases, with 5 bases between them. This CDR3 is CASSLEQYNEQFF. The CDR3 DNA follows: TGTGCCAGCAGCTTGGAACAGTACAATGAGCAGTTCTTC.

This clonotype was seen ten or more times. V usage is TRBV12-3 or TRBV12-4 and J usage is TRBJ2-5; TRBD2 agrees at 10 bases. V shed 7 bases, J shed 5 bases, and the junction held 7 bases outside the gene matches. CDR3 length: 14 amino acids. The CDR3, as DNA: TGTGCCAGCACCGTGGGACTAGCGACTGAGACCCAGTACTTC. Translation: CASTVGLATETQYF.

The rearrangement links TRBV28 to TRBJ2-7, with D possibly being TRBD1 or TRBD2 (5 bases each). Trimming took 7 bases from V and 4 from J, leaving 14 bases between them. CDR3 size: 13 residues. CDR1 is MDHEN and CDR2 is SYDVKM in the germline V gene. CDR3 bases: TGTGCCAGCAACACTCGGGGCAGGTACGAGCAGTACTTC. It is translated as CASNTRGRYEQYF. The whole variable domain, remainder taken from reference TRBV28 and TRBJ2-7, is DVKVTQSSRYLVKRTGEKVFLECVQDMDHENMFWYRQDPGLGLRLIYFSYDVKMKEKGDIPEGYSVSREKKERFSLILESASTNQTSMYLCASNTRGRYEQYFGPGTRLTVT.